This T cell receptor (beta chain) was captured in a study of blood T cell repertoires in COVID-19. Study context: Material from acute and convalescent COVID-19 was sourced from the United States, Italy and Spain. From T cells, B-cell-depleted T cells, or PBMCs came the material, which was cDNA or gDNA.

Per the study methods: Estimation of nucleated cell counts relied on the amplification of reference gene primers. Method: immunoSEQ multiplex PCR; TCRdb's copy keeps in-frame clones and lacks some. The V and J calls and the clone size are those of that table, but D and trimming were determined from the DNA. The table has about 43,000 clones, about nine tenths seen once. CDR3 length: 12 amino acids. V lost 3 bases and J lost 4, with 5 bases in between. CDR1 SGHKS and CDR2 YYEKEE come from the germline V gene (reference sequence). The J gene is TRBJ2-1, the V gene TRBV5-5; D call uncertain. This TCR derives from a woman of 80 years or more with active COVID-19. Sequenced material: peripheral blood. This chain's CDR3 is CASSWSYNEQFF. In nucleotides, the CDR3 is TGTGCCAGCAGCTGGAGTTACAATGAGCAGTTCTTC. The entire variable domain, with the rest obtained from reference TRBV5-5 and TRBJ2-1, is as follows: DAGVTQSPTHLIKTRGQQVTLRCSPISGHKSVSWYQQVLGQGPQFIFQYYEKEERGRGNFPDRFSARQFPNYSSELNVNALLLGDSALYLCASSWSYNEQFFGPGTRLTVL.